The present entry profiles one T cell receptor (beta chain) with its context. Its specificity is not known. These data belong to a study of T cell responses to AZD1222 COVID-19 vaccine. Study-level findings and limits: Baseline serostatus was positive in only a handful of AZD1222 recipients. No repertoire was sampled before or during the peak T cell response, only after it.

Some clones are missing from TCRdb's copy, which holds only in-frame ones; the method was immunoSEQ multiplex PCR. Seen here are about 120,000 clones, 86% observed once, and the top ten hold roughly 3.1%. The sequence came from an adult who received the AZD1222 COVID-19 vaccine. The sample here was peripheral blood, taken 28 days after the second AZD1222 dose.

The CDR3 spells CASRNRQGEGNTIYF. The DNA for the CDR3 is TGTGCCAGCAGAAACCGCCAGGGGGAGGGAAACACCATATATTTT. The chain couples TRBV7-9 to TRBJ1-3; 7 positions agree with TRBD1. V lost 6 bases to trimming and J lost 4 bases; unmatched junction nucleotides: 9. Germline CDR1 is SEHNR and CDR2 is FQNEAQ (reference sequence). The CDR3 sequence is 15 residues long.